These 28 T cell receptor beta chains share one sample of origin, sequenced in a study of beta chain features in type 1 diabetes. Whole-study findings and limits: Type 1 diabetes patients had TCRB CDR3s that were shorter (moderately but significantly so) in all four CD4+ subsets.

Their specific antigens are unknown. Reverse transcription of all isolated RNA meant that expressed TCRB transcripts were sequenced. Repertoires were generated with immunoSEQ multiplex PCR, while TCRdb's copy carries only in-frame clones and drops some. The sample includes about 170,000 clones, less than 9.5% of them seen just once. The sample consisted of central memory CD4+ T cells from blood. The receptors stem from a woman in her thirties or forties with type 1 diabetes.

This chain uses TRBV4-3 with TRBJ1-5; D is perhaps TRBD1 (6 bases). The ends were cut back, 5 bases at V and 0 bases at J, with 11 bases in the middle. Germline-derived CDR1 and CDR2 are LGHNA and YSLEER. The CDR3 totals 15 residues. CDR3: CASSYDRTSNQPQHF. CDR3 nucleotide sequence: TGCGCCAGCAGCTACGACAGGACTAGCAATCAGCCCCAGCATTTT.

There are a few counts of this clone. The chain recombines TRBV30 with TRBJ1-1; no firm D call. This CDR3 comprises 13 residues. Trimming took 0 bases from V and 1 from J, leaving 6 bases between them. Germline CDR1 reads GTSNPN; CDR2 reads SVGIG (reference sequence). The CDR3 nucleotides are TGTGCCTGGAGTGTACAAGAGAACACTGAAGCTTTCTTT. Amino acids: CAWSVQENTEAFF.

Concerning this clone itself: This CDR3 is also generated by other DNA sequences in the sample. V usage is TRBV5-1 and J usage is TRBJ1-2; 9 bases map to TRBD1. Germline-derived CDR1 and CDR2 are SGHRS and YFSETQ. J gave up 2 bases and V 2 bases, and 4 bases lay outside the gene matches. The CDR3 runs 15 residues. As DNA, the CDR3 is TGCGCCAGCAGCTTAGCGGGACAGGGAAACTATGGCTACACCTTC. This encodes CASSLAGQGNYGYTF.

Concerning this clone: This sequence may be a read error, since a much larger clone differs from it by one base. This same CDR3 is encoded by further DNA sequences in the sample. V usage is TRBV7-9 and J usage is TRBJ2-5, with 7 bases aligning to TRBD1. Germline CDR1 is SEHNR and CDR2 is FQNEAQ (reference sequence). The CDR3 length is 13 residues. V shed 3 bases, J shed 2 bases, and the junction held 0 bases outside the gene matches. The CDR3 is CASSLGQQETQYF. The CDR3 DNA is TGTGCCAGCAGCTTGGGACAGCAAGAGACCCAGTACTTC.

The genes are TRBV4-2 and TRBJ1-4; no reliable D call. Germline CDR1 reads LGHNA; CDR2 reads YNFKEQ. V lost 2 bases, J lost 0 bases, and 10 bases lay in between. This CDR3 contains 16 residues. This CDR3 is CASSQKQSATNEKLFF. CDR3 nucleotide sequence: TGTGCCAGCAGCCAAAAACAGTCAGCAACTAATGAAAAACTGTTTTTT.

The V call is TRBV19, the J call TRBJ2-5; D ambiguous. Trimming cost V 10 bases and J 5 bases, with 17 bases left between them. CDR1 is LNHDA and CDR2 is SQIVND in the germline V gene (reference sequence). The CDR3 is made up of 13 amino acids. CDR3 DNA: TGTGCCACCTCCTACACCCCCAGGGAGACCCAGTACTTC. Translation gives CATSYTPRETQYF.

The chain combines TRBV30 with TRBJ2-3; possible D gene TRBD1, 7 bases. V was trimmed by 4 bases and J by 6 bases, leaving 14 bases between them. Per germline, CDR1 GTSNPN and CDR2 SVGIG (reference sequence). CDR3 length equals 13 residues. The DNA for the CDR3 is TGTGCCTGGACGGGAGCAGGGGGGGATACGCAGTATTTT. This gives the protein CAWTGAGGDTQYF.

This clone was counted only a few times. This chain uses TRBV30 with TRBJ1-1; D gene unclear. The germline V gene encodes CDR1 GTSNPN and CDR2 SVGIG (reference sequence). Trimming took 5 bases from V and 6 from J, leaving 13 bases between them. CDR3 length: 12 residues. In DNA form, the CDR3 reads TGTGCCTGGGGTAACAGTAACGCTGAAGCTTTCTTT. It codes for CAWGNSNAEAFF.

In this sample, this clone turned up a few times. V gene TRBV7-3 combines with J gene TRBJ2-5; no definite D call. The CDR3 runs to 13 residues. Germline V lookup: CDR1 SGHTA, CDR2 FQGTGA. Trimming shortened V by 1 base and J by 1 base, and 4 bases separated the two germline ends. CDR3 in amino acids: CASSLMAQETQYF. Written as DNA, the CDR3 is TGTGCCAGCAGCTTAATGGCCCAAGAGACCCAGTACTTC.

The chain carries TRBV23-1 and TRBJ2-2; 7 bases are a match to TRBD1. TRBV23-1 is filed as an ORF, its function uncertain. There are 17 residues in the CDR3. After removal of 4 bases from V and 0 bases from J, the junction contained 8 bases not matched to a gene. In DNA form, the CDR3 reads TGCGCCAGCAGTCGGACCGACAGGGATTCGAACACCGGGGAGCTGTTTTTT. Protein sequence: CASSRTDRDSNTGELFF.

V and J are TRBV6-5 and TRBJ2-7; the match to TRBD1 covers 7 bases. Trimming removed 7 bases from V and 7 bases from J; junction bases left unmatched: 13. CDR3 length equals 14 residues. Germline V gene sequence: CDR1 MNHEY, CDR2 SVGAGI. The CDR3 DNA reads as TGTGCCAGCACCAGGACAGGAGCTGTCAGTGAGCAGTACTTC. It specifies CASTRTGAVSEQYF.

This clone has just a few counts. The chain uses TRBV4-2 and TRBJ2-2, with 7 bases matching TRBD2. Germline V gene data show CDR1 as LGHNA and CDR2 as YNFKEQ. The CDR3 sequence is 16 residues long. Trimming at V came to 5 bases and at J to 1 base, leaving 7 bases not matched to a gene. The CDR3 coding sequence is TGTGCCAGCAGCTCCCCAAGCGGGAAGAACACCGGGGAGCTGTTTTTT. It codes for CASSSPSGKNTGELFF.

This clone turned up a few times. This chain connects TRBV5-4 to TRBJ1-5; D gene ambiguous. The CDR3 spans 15 residues. V was trimmed by 0 bases and J by 0 bases, leaving 7 bases between them. From germline, CDR1 is SGHNT and CDR2 YYREEE (reference sequence). The CDR3, as DNA: TGTGCCAGCAGCTTGGACGGTAATAGCAATCAGCCCCAGCATTTT. Residues: CASSLDGNSNQPQHF.

Only a few counts were recorded for this clone. The rearrangement links TRBV7-9 to TRBJ1-5, with D tentatively TRBD1 (6 bases). From germline, CDR1 is SEHNR and CDR2 FQNEAQ (reference sequence). This CDR3 region has 15 residues. The ends were cut back, 5 bases at V and 0 bases at J, with 11 bases in the middle. As DNA, the CDR3 is TGTGCCAGCAGCCCAGGGGATTATAGCAATCAGCCCCAGCATTTT. Its translation: CASSPGDYSNQPQHF.

This clone was picked up a small number of times. The V gene is TRBV18, the J gene TRBJ2-7; weak D call: TRBD2 (5 bases). The germline gives CDR1 KGHSH, CDR2 LQKENI. The V and J ends lost 1 base and 2 bases respectively, with 9 bases between them. The CDR3 covers 14 residues. The CDR3 DNA sequence: TGTGCCAGCTCACCACGCCGGGAAGCCTACGAGCAGTACTTC. Its protein product is CASSPRREAYEQYF.

This clone was seen only a few times. The J gene is TRBJ2-7, the V gene TRBV29-1, with 8 bases matching TRBD1. This CDR3 has 13 residues. Germline CDR1 SQVTM, CDR2 ANQGSEA. V gave up 7 bases and J gave up 0 bases; unmatched junction bases: 5. The CDR3 spells CSAVTGDSYEQYF. For the CDR3, the DNA is TGCAGCGCTGTGACAGGGGACTCCTACGAGCAGTACTTC.

The chain uses TRBV18 and TRBJ2-5, with D possibly matching TRBD1 (5 bases). Germline assignment: CDR1 KGHSH and CDR2 LQKENI. V lost 0 bases and J 3 bases, leaving 5 bases between the germline ends. The CDR3 is made up of 13 amino acids. CDR3 amino acids: CASSPPGEETQYF. The CDR3 nucleotides read TGTGCCAGCTCACCACCAGGGGAAGAGACCCAGTACTTC.

In this sample, this clone turned up a few times. The chain employs TRBV2 and TRBJ1-1, with D maybe TRBD1 (5 bases). Germline assignment: CDR1 SNHLY and CDR2 FYNNEI. Trimming shortened V by 5 bases and J by 11 bases, and 15 bases separated the two germline ends. The CDR3 length is 12 residues. CDR3 bases: TGTGCCAGCAGTCCTGACAGTGTCGGGGCTTTCTTT. Amino acid sequence: CASSPDSVGAFF.

This sequence joins TRBV5-1 and TRBJ1-1, with a tentative D call TRBD1 (5 bases). This CDR3 has 15 residues. The V end was cut by 7 bases, the J end by 4 bases, with 20 bases between. Per germline, CDR1 SGHRS and CDR2 YFSETQ. The CDR3 DNA reads as TGCGCCAGCGGACAACGGGTGGGGTTCGGCACTGAAGCTTTCTTT. Protein sequence: CASGQRVGFGTEAFF.

This clone was counted between two and nine times. The rearrangement uses TRBV5-1 and TRBJ2-4; 9 bases are shared with TRBD1. Looked up from germline, CDR1 is SGHRS and CDR2 is YFSETQ. The trim removed 6 bases at V and 1 base at J, leaving 11 bases unmatched. CDR3 length equals 17 residues. The CDR3 region has the DNA TGCGCCAGCACCACGGGAACAGGGACAGGGGCCAAAAACATTCAGTACTTC. It encodes CASTTGTGTGAKNIQYF.

This clone came up a few times. CDR3 nucleotides: TGCGCCAGCAGCTCGGGGGTAACGTTCGATGAGCAGTTCTTC. It translates to CASSSGVTFDEQFF. The chain joins TRBV5-1 to TRBJ2-1, with D possibly being TRBD2 (6 bases). V gave up 3 bases and J gave up 8 bases, with 15 bases separating them. The length of the CDR3 is 14 residues. The germline V gene encodes CDR1 SGHRS and CDR2 YFSETQ.

V usage is TRBV28 and J usage is TRBJ1-5; D gene ambiguous. V was clipped by 8 bases and J by 3 bases, with 8 bases between them. Germline V lookup: CDR1 MDHEN, CDR2 SYDVKM. This CDR3 region has 12 residues. CDR3 coding DNA: TGTGCCAGCTCACTGGTCAATCAGCCCCAGCATTTT. Translation gives CASSLVNQPQHF.

The table lists this clone with a few counts. V gene TRBV2 combines with J gene TRBJ2-7; 8 bases fit TRBD2. Germline CDR1 is SNHLY and CDR2 is FYNNEI. Trimming removed 5 bases from V and 3 bases from J; junction bases left unmatched: 6. This CDR3 region has 14 residues. As DNA, the CDR3 is TGTGCCAGCAGTTCCGGGACTAGGGGCTACGAGCAGTACTTC. It encodes CASSSGTRGYEQYF.

This clone was detected a few times. The chain employs TRBV10-3 and TRBJ2-7; 11 nucleotides line up with TRBD1. CDR3 size: 15 residues. CDR1 ENHRY and CDR2 SYGVKD come from the germline V gene. Trimming took 2 bases from V and 6 from J; bases not matched to a gene: 6. The CDR3 DNA sequence: TGTGCCATCAGTGAGGCCGGGACAGGGGGGGGCGAGCAGTACTTC. This sequence encodes CAISEAGTGGGEQYF.

The rearrangement uses TRBV9 and TRBJ1-2; 9 nucleotides agree with TRBD1. The length of the CDR3 is 15 residues. V shed 4 bases and J 7 bases; nucleotides not matched to a gene: 11. Germline loops: CDR1 SGDLS, CDR2 YYNGEE. CDR3 region: CASSPQGQGASGYTF. In DNA, the CDR3 is TGTGCCAGCAGCCCCCAGGGACAGGGAGCTTCTGGCTACACCTTC.

The sample holds a few counts of this clone. The junction shows a germline mismatch at one end, possibly a read error. This CDR3 is CASSPPGARATAFF. The CDR3 DNA sequence: TGTGCCAGCTCCCCACCGGGGGCAAGAGCAACGGCTTTCTTT. The rearrangement uses TRBV18 and TRBJ1-1; D perhaps matches TRBD1 (6 bases). The CDR3 runs to 14 residues. Germline lookup yields CDR1 KGHSH and CDR2 LQKENI.

The rearrangement links TRBV6-5 to TRBJ2-5; 7 nucleotides line up with TRBD1. Trimming cost V 4 bases and J 8 bases; bases outside gene matches: 10. This CDR3 has 14 residues. Germline-derived CDR1 and CDR2 are MNHEY and SVGAGI. The CDR3 coding sequence is TGTGCCAGCAGTTCCCGGACAGGACGGGATACCCAGTACTTC. This gives the protein CASSSRTGRDTQYF.

In its sample, this clone was seen many times. The V call is TRBV4-2, the J call TRBJ2-1; 12 positions match TRBD2. This CDR3 region has 15 residues. Germline V gene data show CDR1 as LGHNA and CDR2 as YNFKEQ. The ends lost 4 bases at V and 6 bases at J; junction bases unmatched: 4. CDR3 nucleotides: TGTGCCAGCAGCCTCGGGACTAGCGGGCCCAATGAGCAGTTCTTC. Protein product: CASSLGTSGPNEQFF.